Listed here are 5 T cell receptor beta chains from one sample, sequenced in a study of blood T cell repertoires in COVID-19. Generated by immunoSEQ multiplex PCR, the TCRdb table keeps only in-frame clones and is missing some. The sample has roughly 200,000 clones, 80% to 85% seen once; the top ten hold less than 20%. The sample taken for sequencing was peripheral blood. These receptors all come from a human donor in a cohort sampled during active COVID-19.

This chain connects TRBV19 to TRBJ1-1; 7 bases align to TRBD1. The CDR3 contains 15 residues. Per the germline V gene, CDR1 is LNHDA and CDR2 is SQIVND (reference sequence). Trimming cost V 5 bases and J 3 bases; bases outside gene matches: 9. CDR3: CASSSIHDRDTEAFF. CDR3 coding DNA: TGTGCCAGTAGTTCAATCCACGACAGGGACACTGAAGCTTTCTTT.

The chain couples TRBV3-1 (or the pseudogene TRBV3-2) to TRBJ2-3; no definite D call. The germline CDR1 and CDR2 sequences are LGHDT and YNNKEL (reference sequence). The ends were cut back, 6 bases at V and 5 bases at J, with 9 bases in the middle. The CDR3 is 12 residues long. This chain's CDR3 is CASSRVGDTQYF. The CDR3 nucleotides read TGTGCCAGCAGTCGGGTGGGAGATACGCAGTATTTT.

This clone was counted a few times. This sequence joins TRBV28 and TRBJ1-4; D may be TRBD1 (6 bases). Between the trimmed V and J ends, which lost 3 bases and 5 bases, there was a span of 25 bases. The V gene's germline CDR1 is MDHEN and CDR2 SYDVKM. CDR3 length: 19 amino acids. The CDR3, as DNA: TGTGCCAGCAGTTTCTACGGAACCGAACTGGACAGCGTAAATGAAAAACTGTTTTTT. This gives the protein CASSFYGTELDSVNEKLFF.

The chain uses TRBV10-3 and TRBJ1-5, with TRBD1 matching over 7 bases. CDR1 is ENHRY and CDR2 is SYGVKD in the germline V gene. V was pared by 4 bases and J by 5 bases, with 2 bases of the junction left unmatched. The CDR3 totals 13 residues. The CDR3 sequence is CAISGTGDQPQHF. The CDR3 DNA follows: TGTGCCATCAGTGGGACAGGAGATCAGCCCCAGCATTTT.

The chain is built from TRBV5-1 and TRBJ2-3, with 8 bases lining up with TRBD1. V shed 6 bases, J shed 8 bases, and the junction held 14 bases outside the gene matches. This CDR3 has 15 residues. Germline V gene data show CDR1 as SGHRS and CDR2 as YFSETQ. CDR3 nucleotide sequence: TGCGCCAGCAAGGACAGGGCCTCTCAAGAAGTTACGCAGTATTTT. It specifies CASKDRASQEVTQYF.